Listed below are T cell receptor beta chains from one sample, sequenced in a study of Ad26.COV2.S vaccination and SARS-CoV-2 variants. Measured with immunoSEQ multiplex PCR; TCRdb has only the in-frame clones, and not every one. The data contain around 320,000 clones, around 86% of them singletons. Sequencing was performed on peripheral blood, taken in a trial of Ad26.COV2.S vaccine versus placebo. These receptors originate from a person aged 18-65 years who received the Ad26.COV2.S COVID-19 vaccine or a placebo. Both conserved end residues are part of each CDR3. Each record gives: J gene, clone size, D gene, V gene, CDR3 DNA, CDR3 protein. A D gene is named only where the DNA matches it firmly. The size entry is marked missing in some rows and otherwise reads once, few, many or a size class.

TRBJ1-1,NA,NA,TRBV19,TGTGCCAGTAGTAAGGGGGGTTTTGCCGAAGCTTTCTTT,CASSKGGFAEAFF
TRBJ2-3,NA,NA,TRBV24-1,TGTGCCACCAGTGACCAAGCAGATACGCAGTATTTT,CATSDQADTQYF
TRBJ2-7,NA,NA,TRBV4-1,TGCGCCAGCAGCCAAACTAGCCTCAGCTCCTACGAGCAGTACTTC,CASSQTSLSSYEQYF
TRBJ1-1,NA,TRBD1,TRBV7-9,TGTGCCAGCAGCCAGACAGGGGCGGGGGTCGCTTTCTTT,CASSQTGAGVAFF
TRBJ2-7,NA,NA,TRBV6-1,TGTGCCAGCAGTGAAGCGCCGAGGAGCTCCTACGAGCAGTACTTC,CASSEAPRSSYEQYF
TRBJ2-1,NA,TRBD1,TRBV5-1,TGCGCCAGCAGCTTGGTAGGACAGGGGTATGAGCAGTTCTTC,CASSLVGQGYEQFF
TRBJ1-2,NA,TRBD1,TRBV7-9,TGTGCCAGCAGCTATGGGACAGGGTATGGCTACACCTTC,CASSYGTGYGYTF
TRBJ2-5,once,TRBD1,TRBV7-7,TGTGCTAGCACCCCATTAGGTATGGACAGGTACCAAGAGACCCAGTACTTC,CASTPLGMDRYQETQYF
TRBJ2-7,NA,NA,TRBV18,TGTGCCAGCTCACCACCGCTCCTTACCTACGAGCAGTACTTC,CASSPPLLTYEQYF
TRBJ1-2,NA,NA,TRBV12-3/TRBV12-4,TGTGCCAGCAGTGGACAGAGTGGCTACACCTTC,CASSGQSGYTF
TRBJ1-3,NA,NA,TRBV30,TGTGCCTGGAGTGTTCTTTGGCCCTCTGGAAACACCATATATTTT,CAWSVLWPSGNTIYF
TRBJ2-7,NA,NA,TRBV14,TGTGCCAGCAGCCCGGCAGGGATGGCGCGGGAGCAGTACTTC,CASSPAGMAREQYF
TRBJ2-7,NA,NA,TRBV14,TGTGCCAGCAGCCCGCCGGGGCCCGGGAACTACGAGCAGTACTTC,CASSPPGPGNYEQYF
TRBJ2-2,NA,NA,TRBV7-2,TGTGCCAGCAGCTTAGGGTGGGGAAACACCGGGGAGCTGTTTTTT,CASSLGWGNTGELFF
TRBJ1-6,NA,NA,TRBV5-6,TGTGCCAGCAGCTTGCTGGGGGGCATAAGCCCAAATTCACCCCTCCACTTT,CASSLLGGISPNSPLHF
TRBJ2-1,NA,TRBD2,TRBV20-1,TGCAGTGCTAGTATTGTAGCGGGGGGCATAGATGAGCAGTTCTTC,CSASIVAGGIDEQFF
TRBJ1-5,NA,NA,TRBV2,TGTGCCAGCAGATTTTTCCGGGACCGGCCCCAGCATTTT,CASRFFRDRPQHF
TRBJ1-5,few,NA,TRBV4-2,TGTGCCAGCAGCCAAGATGACGTCCCCAATCAGCCCCAGCATTTT,CASSQDDVPNQPQHF
TRBJ2-1,NA,NA,TRBV19,TGTGCCAGTATGCGGGCAAATGAGCAGTTCTTC,CASMRANEQFF
TRBJ1-5,NA,TRBD1,TRBV6-2/TRBV6-3,TGTGCCAGCAGCCGGGACAGGGCCGGGCATCAGCCCCAGCATTTT,CASSRDRAGHQPQHF
TRBJ1-3,NA,NA,TRBV30,TGTGCCTGGAGCCACCCTAATTCAGGGGCTGGAAACACCATATATTTT,CAWSHPNSGAGNTIYF
TRBJ1-1,NA,NA,TRBV30,TGTGCCTGGAGTGTACAGGGCGGGGACACTGAAGCTTTCTTT,CAWSVQGGDTEAFF
TRBJ1-2,NA,NA,TRBV18,TGTGCCAGCTCACCTCCAGATAACTATGGCTACACCTTC,CASSPPDNYGYTF
TRBJ1-2,NA,NA,TRBV5-6,TGTGCCAGCAGCCCCGGTTTTCGAGGGTTTAACTATGGCTACACCTTC,CASSPGFRGFNYGYTF
TRBJ1-3,NA,NA,TRBV9,TGTGCCAGCAGCGTCGGGGGAACGGGAAACACCATATATTTT,CASSVGGTGNTIYF
TRBJ2-5,NA,NA,TRBV3-1/TRBV3-2,TGTGCCAGCAGCCAAGATTTGGCCCGCGAGGAGACCCAGTACTTC,CASSQDLAREETQYF
TRBJ1-1,NA,TRBD1,TRBV7-9,TGTGCCAGCAGCTTGTTGACAGGGGGCTCGTCTGAAGCTTTCTTT,CASSLLTGGSSEAFF
TRBJ1-1,NA,TRBD1,TRBV7-9,TGTGCCAGCAGCTTGACAGGGGAGGACACTGAAGCTTTCTTT,CASSLTGEDTEAFF
TRBJ2-7,NA,NA,TRBV6-5,TGTGCCAGCAGTTCCCTCCGACAGTCCTCCTACGAGCAGTACTTC,CASSSLRQSSYEQYF
TRBJ2-6,NA,TRBD1,TRBV6-2/TRBV6-3,TGTGCCAGCAGTAACGACAGGGCCGGGGCCAACGTCCTGACTTTC,CASSNDRAGANVLTF
TRBJ2-2,NA,NA,TRBV19,TGTGCCAGTACCCCTACTGGGGGCACCGGGGAGCTGTTTTTT,CASTPTGGTGELFF
TRBJ1-4,NA,NA,TRBV6-2/TRBV6-3,TGTGCCAGCAGTTCCTCGCGCCCGACTAATGAAAAACTGTTTTTT,CASSSSRPTNEKLFF
TRBJ1-1,NA,NA,TRBV6-6,TGTGCCAGCAGTTACTTCGGGAATACGGACACTGAAGCTTTCTTT,CASSYFGNTDTEAFF
TRBJ2-1,NA,NA,TRBV19,TGTGCCACCGCGGACGCCGTGGGGGAGCAGTTCTTC,CATADAVGEQFF
TRBJ1-2,few,NA,TRBV6-2/TRBV6-3,TGTGCCAGCAGTCCGACAGCTAACTATGGCTACACCTTC,CASSPTANYGYTF
TRBJ1-1,once,NA,TRBV7-3,TGTGCCAGCAGCTTAGCAGGGGCCATGAACACTGAAGCTTTCTTT,CASSLAGAMNTEAFF
TRBJ1-1,NA,NA,TRBV7-9,TGTGCCAGCAGCTTACAGGGGAACACTGAAGCTTTCTTT,CASSLQGNTEAFF
TRBJ2-3,NA,NA,TRBV4-2,TGTGCCAGCAGCCAAGAAAGACTGAGCACAGATACGCAGTATTTT,CASSQERLSTDTQYF
TRBJ1-2,NA,TRBD1,TRBV6-5,TGTGCCAGCCGAGCGACAGGGATATCTAACTATGGCTACACCTTC,CASRATGISNYGYTF
TRBJ2-5,NA,NA,TRBV7-9,TGTGCCAGCAGCCCCCCAGGGGTAGACGTTTTTGAGACCCAGTACTTC,CASSPPGVDVFETQYF
TRBJ1-1,NA,NA,TRBV19,TGTGCCAGTACCCCCACGGGTGCGCGAGGCACTGAAGCTTTCTTT,CASTPTGARGTEAFF
TRBJ1-2,NA,NA,TRBV7-9,TGTGCCAGCAGCAGCCGCACTAACTATGGCTACACCTTC,CASSSRTNYGYTF
TRBJ2-7,NA,NA,TRBV5-6,TGTGCCAGCAGCTTGAAATTCGGTCACGAGCAGTACTTC,CASSLKFGHEQYF
TRBJ1-4,once,NA,TRBV5-3,TGTGCCAGAAGCTTGGGAGCTTCGCTCTATAATGAAAAACTGTTTTTT,CARSLGASLYNEKLFF